The 30 T cell receptor beta chains listed next were all sequenced from one sample in a study of blood T cell repertoires in COVID-19. Here immunoSEQ multiplex PCR was the method, and the copy in TCRdb shows in-frame clones only, minus some. The sample yields around 130,000 clones, about 86% seen once. Sequencing input: PBMCs or T cells enriched from blood (not recorded which). These receptors came from a man aged 40-49 years with acute COVID-19.

V usage is TRBV13 and J usage is TRBJ1-3; D call uncertain. The CDR3 covers 14 residues. CDR1 and CDR2 from the germline V gene are PRHDT and FYEKMQ (reference sequence). Trimming shortened V by 2 bases and J by 4 bases, and 9 bases separated the two germline ends. The CDR3 loop reads CASSLYSTGNTIYF. For the CDR3, the DNA is TGTGCCAGCAGCTTATACTCTACGGGAAACACCATATATTTT.

The rearrangement uses TRBV5-8 and TRBJ1-1; D gene uncertain. V lost 9 bases and J lost 0, with 12 bases in between. The CDR3 extends over 13 amino acids. Germline CDR1 and CDR2: SGHTS and YDEGEE. The CDR3 DNA is TGTGCCACGGACGGGGAAATGAACACTGAAGCTTTCTTT. This translates into CATDGEMNTEAFF. Full variable domain (remainder filled in from reference TRBV5-8 and TRBJ1-1): EAGVTQSPTHLIKTRGQQATLRCSPISGHTSVYWYQQALGLGLQFLLWYDEGEERNRGNFPPRFSGRQFPNYSSELNVNALELEDSALYLCATDGEMNTEAFFGQGTRLTVV.

In nucleotides, the CDR3 is TGTGCCAGCAGTGACCCAGGGGGAAGTGAGACCCAGTACTTC. It specifies CASSDPGGSETQYF. The chain carries TRBV25-1 and TRBJ2-5, with 7 positions matching TRBD1. With V trimmed by 3 bases and J by 5 bases, 6 bases remained unmatched. Germline CDR1 and CDR2: MGHDK and SYGVNS. CDR3 size: 14 residues.

The gene calls are TRBV5-1 and TRBJ1-4, with D unresolved. V was trimmed by 3 bases and J by 5 bases, leaving 11 bases between them. Looked up from germline, CDR1 is SGHRS and CDR2 is YFSETQ. The CDR3 is made up of 14 amino acids. CDR3 nucleotides: TGCGCCAGCAGCTCGGACTTAGGAAATGAAAAACTGTTTTTT. Its translation: CASSSDLGNEKLFF.

The V and J genes are TRBV6-1 and TRBJ1-2; D is uncertain. The CDR3 covers 14 residues. Germline CDR1 reads MNHNS; CDR2 reads SASEGT. The V and J ends lost 3 bases and 3 bases respectively, with 11 bases between them. CDR3 bases: TGTGCCAGCAGTGATCTTTACACCGACTATGGCTACACCTTC. Protein sequence: CASSDLYTDYGYTF.

The gene calls are TRBV19 and TRBJ2-7; D is perhaps TRBD1 (6 bases). From germline, CDR1 is LNHDA and CDR2 SQIVND (reference sequence). CDR3 length: 16 amino acids. V was shortened by 9 bases and J by 3 bases, with 24 bases between the two germline ends. CDR3 coding DNA: TGTGCCAGGGATATTCTGACAGGAGCTCTCGGCTACGAGCAGTACTTC. Translated, it gives CARDILTGALGYEQYF.

This clone appeared a single time. The gene calls are TRBV19 and TRBJ2-2, with a possible D match to TRBD2 (6 bases). V lost 5 bases and J 2 bases, leaving 18 bases between the germline ends. The germline V gene has CDR1 LNHDA and CDR2 SQIVND (reference sequence). There are 17 residues in the CDR3. The CDR3: CASSPNPGTSNTGELFF. CDR3 DNA sequence: TGTGCCAGTAGTCCTAATCCCGGTACTAGCAACACCGGGGAGCTGTTTTTT.

This rearrangement joins TRBV27 to TRBJ1-5; D is undetermined. Trimming removed 4 bases from V and 5 bases from J, with 9 bases in between. The CDR3 loop spans 13 amino acids. Germline CDR1 and CDR2: MNHEY and SMNVEV (reference sequence). The CDR3: CASSWTGDQPQHF. As DNA, the CDR3 is TGTGCCAGCAGTTGGACCGGGGATCAGCCCCAGCATTTT.

The chain links TRBV6-5 to TRBJ2-7, with D perhaps TRBD2 (6 bases). Looked up from germline, CDR1 is MNHEY and CDR2 is SVGAGI. V dropped 3 bases and J dropped 4 bases, with 16 bases sitting between them. The CDR3 extends over 15 amino acids. Here the CDR3 reads CASSYTAGGEYEQYF. The DNA of the CDR3 is TGTGCCAGCAGTTATACGGCCGGAGGGGAATACGAGCAGTACTTC.

The chain joins TRBV24-1 to TRBJ2-7; D unresolved. The CDR3 length is 14 residues. Germline CDR1 is KGHDR and CDR2 is SFDVKD. V was cut by 3 bases and J by 1 base, with 9 bases left in between. The CDR3 bases are TGTGCCACCAGTGATAGCCAGCGATCCTACGAGCAGTACTTC. This translates into CATSDSQRSYEQYF.

The chain uses TRBV15 and TRBJ2-7; a weak D match, TRBD1 (6 bases). CDR1 is LNHNV, CDR2 YYDKDF, per germline (reference sequence). This CDR3 spans 12 amino acids. V was clipped by 4 bases and J by 7 bases, with 11 bases between them. CDR3 DNA: TGTGCCACCAGCACTTACCAGGGGGAGCAGTACTTC. Amino acids: CATSTYQGEQYF.

This chain links TRBV19 with TRBJ2-1, with TRBD2 matching 7 bases. CDR3 size: 14 residues. V gave up 5 bases and J gave up 7 bases; unmatched junction bases: 8. CDR1 LNHDA and CDR2 SQIVND come from the germline V gene (reference sequence). CDR3 sequence: CASSLPGGLNEQFF. CDR3 nucleotide sequence: TGTGCCAGTAGTCTACCGGGAGGTCTGAATGAGCAGTTCTTC.

On this clone: Other DNA sequences in this sample translate to the same CDR3. The chain has TRBV5-1 and TRBJ1-2; D gene unclear. CDR3 size: 14 residues. V was trimmed by 0 bases and J by 0 bases, leaving 6 bases between them. Per germline, CDR1 SGHRS and CDR2 YFSETQ. The CDR3 bases are TGCGCCAGCAGCTTGGGGCAGGCTAACTATGGCTACACCTTC. Its translation: CASSLGQANYGYTF. Supplemented by reference TRBV5-1 and TRBJ1-2, the full variable domain reads KAGVTQTPRYLIKTRGQQVTLSCSPISGHRSVSWYQQTPGQGLQFLFEYFSETQRNKGNFPGRFSGRQFSNSRSEMNVSTLELGDSALYLCASSLGQANYGYTFGSGTRLTVV.

The gene calls are TRBV18 and TRBJ2-5; the match to TRBD1 covers 9 bases. The germline gives CDR1 KGHSH, CDR2 LQKENI. Trimming cost V 5 bases and J 5 bases; bases outside gene matches: 12. CDR3 length: 16 residues. The CDR3 spells CASSSQPGQGLETQYF. Written as DNA, the CDR3 is TGTGCCAGCTCATCTCAGCCGGGACAGGGTCTCGAGACCCAGTACTTC.

This sequence joins TRBV6-6 and TRBJ1-1; TRBD1 agrees at 8 bases. The CDR3 runs 13 residues. CDR1 is MNHNY, CDR2 SVGAGI, per germline (reference sequence). Trimming at V came to 6 bases and at J to 11 bases, leaving 11 bases not matched to a gene. In DNA form, the CDR3 reads TGTGCCAGCAGCTCCGGACAGGGAGGGGAGGCTTTCTTT. Translation gives CASSSGQGGEAFF.

A few counts support this clone. This chain links TRBV27 with TRBJ1-5, with 8 bases matching TRBD1. Germline CDR1 and CDR2: MNHEY and SMNVEV (reference sequence). The V gene end was trimmed by 8 bases and the J gene end by 2 bases; junction bases not matched to a gene: 23. The CDR3 is 20 residues long. As DNA, the CDR3 is TGTGCCAGCGCCCATACCCCCGGGACAGGACTTCGAGGTGGCAATCAGCCCCAGCATTTT. Translating gives CASAHTPGTGLRGGNQPQHF.

V usage is TRBV6-5 and J usage is TRBJ1-3, with 9 bases lining up with TRBD1. This CDR3 contains 15 residues. Per the germline V gene, CDR1 is MNHEY and CDR2 is SVGAGI. V shed 4 bases, J shed 3 bases, and the junction held 4 bases outside the gene matches. The CDR3 is CASSLQGAGGNTIYF. The CDR3 coding sequence is TGTGCCAGCAGTTTACAGGGGGCAGGTGGAAACACCATATATTTT.

This clone was seen once. The chain carries TRBV5-4 and TRBJ2-5; 10 bases fit TRBD1. J was trimmed by 5 bases and V by 4 bases; bases with no gene match: 5. The germline gives CDR1 SGHNT, CDR2 YYREEE (reference sequence). This CDR3 spans 14 amino acids. Here the CDR3 DNA reads TGTGCCAGCAGCGGGGACAGGGGAGGGGAGACCCAGTACTTC. Its translation: CASSGDRGGETQYF. Supplemented by reference TRBV5-4 and TRBJ2-5, the full variable domain reads ETGVTQSPTHLIKTRGQQVTLRCSSQSGHNTVSWYQQALGQGPQFIFQYYREEENGRGNFPPRFSGLQFPNYSSELNVNALELDDSALYLCASSGDRGGETQYFGPGTRLLVL.

The chain joins TRBV5-6 to TRBJ2-7; 7 nucleotides agree with TRBD2. The CDR3 extends over 14 amino acids. The ends lost 4 bases at V and 5 bases at J; junction bases unmatched: 9. Germline-derived CDR1 and CDR2 are SGHDT and YYEEEE. The CDR3 reads CASSPGGGVDEQYF. The CDR3, as DNA: TGTGCCAGCAGCCCCGGGGGAGGGGTGGACGAGCAGTACTTC.

This clone occurred once. CDR3 coding DNA: TGTGCCACCAGTCCAAGGACAGCCACAGATACGCAGTATTTT. It encodes CATSPRTATDTQYF. The chain has TRBV24-1 and TRBJ2-3; TRBD1 is a possible D gene (6 bases). The CDR3 spans 14 residues. Germline CDR1 is KGHDR and CDR2 is SFDVKD. Trimming removed 6 bases at V and 2 bases at J, with 11 bases between.

This clone was recorded only once. The DNA for the CDR3 is TGTGCCAGCAGCCCGTCAAATACAGGGGGAGCTGGCTACACCTTC. It codes for CASSPSNTGGAGYTF. The rearrangement joins TRBV3-1 (or the pseudogene TRBV3-2) to TRBJ1-2; TRBD1 aligns across 8 bases. Germline V gene sequence: CDR1 LGHDT, CDR2 YNNKEL (reference sequence). V was pared by 4 bases and J by 7 bases, with 11 bases of the junction left unmatched. CDR3 length equals 15 residues.

This chain connects TRBV27 to TRBJ1-2; 10 bases fit TRBD1. The germline V gene has CDR1 MNHEY and CDR2 SMNVEV (reference sequence). CDR3 length: 16 residues. The junction had 7 bases not matched to a gene; V was cut back by 2 bases and J by 4 bases. The CDR3 region is CASSLRGTGEAYGYTF. CDR3 nucleotides: TGTGCCAGCAGTTTAAGGGGGACAGGGGAGGCCTATGGCTACACCTTC.

V gene TRBV30 combines with J gene TRBJ1-1; D remains unclear. CDR3 length: 13 amino acids. Germline V gives CDR1 GTSNPN, CDR2 SVGIG (reference sequence). Trimming took 0 bases from V and 4 from J, leaving 9 bases between them. Written as DNA, the CDR3 is TGTGCCTGGAGTGTAGCGGAGGGCACTGAAGCTTTCTTT. Its protein product is CAWSVAEGTEAFF. Supplemented by reference TRBV30 and TRBJ1-1, the full variable domain reads SQTIHQWPATLVQPVGSPLSLECTVEGTSNPNLYWYRQAAGRGLQLLFYSVGIGQISSEVPQNLSASRPQDRQFILSSKKLLLSDSGFYLCAWSVAEGTEAFFGQGTRLTVV.

This sequence joins TRBV24-1 and TRBJ2-1; D call uncertain. CDR3 size: 15 residues. Per germline, CDR1 KGHDR and CDR2 SFDVKD. V was trimmed by 12 bases and J by 0 bases, leaving 17 bases between them. The CDR3 region is CASSRTKTSYNEQFF. The DNA of the CDR3 is TGTGCCTCCTCTAGAACCAAAACCTCCTACAATGAGCAGTTCTTC.

The V call is TRBV11-3, the J call TRBJ1-1, with D perhaps TRBD1 (6 bases). CDR1 is SGHNT and CDR2 is YENEEA in the germline V gene. The germline V and J ends were trimmed by 0 bases and 7 bases, with 9 bases remaining between them. The CDR3 length is 13 residues. The CDR3: CASSLDEGDEAFF. CDR3 nucleotide sequence: TGTGCCAGCAGCTTAGACGAGGGGGATGAAGCTTTCTTT.

The rearrangement links TRBV11-2 to TRBJ2-7, with D unclear. The CDR3 is 12 amino acids. CDR1 is SGHAT, CDR2 FQNNGV, per germline. With 5 bases removed from V and 1 base from J, the gap between germline ends came to 6 bases. CDR3: CASSTESYEQYF. DNA for the CDR3: TGTGCCAGCAGCACCGAGTCCTACGAGCAGTACTTC.

The chain joins TRBV7-2 to TRBJ1-2, with D possibly TRBD1 on 5 matching bases. CDR3 length: 13 residues. The V and J ends lost 5 bases and 2 bases respectively, with 9 bases between them. Germline values: CDR1 SGHTA, CDR2 FQGNSA. The CDR3 bases are TGTGCCAGCAGCCCGGACACGAACTATGGCTACACCTTC. It specifies CASSPDTNYGYTF.

CDR3 sequence: CASSPRGQSSGNTIYF. The CDR3 DNA is TGTGCCAGCTCACCAAGGGGACAGAGCTCTGGAAACACCATATATTTT. The chain links TRBV18 to TRBJ1-3; 7 bases are a match to TRBD1. Germline CDR1 reads KGHSH; CDR2 reads LQKENI. This CDR3 spans 16 amino acids. The J segment lost 0 bases and the V segment lost 2 bases, leaving 4 bases of the junction unmatched. Together with reference TRBV18 and TRBJ1-3, the CDR3 gives the full variable domain: NAGVMQNPRHLVRRRGQEARLRCSPMKGHSHVYWYRQLPEEGLKFMVYLQKENIIDESGMPKERFSAEFPKEGPSILRIQQVVRGDSAAYFCASSPRGQSSGNTIYFGEGSWLTVV.

This clone was picked up one time. The J gene is TRBJ2-7, the V gene TRBV4-1, with D perhaps TRBD2 (6 bases). The germline V gene encodes CDR1 MGHRA and CDR2 YSYEKL. V dropped 4 bases and J dropped 1 base, with 14 bases sitting between them. CDR3 length: 15 residues. CDR3 loop: CASSLEEGWSYEQYF. CDR3 nucleotide sequence: TGCGCCAGCAGCCTGGAGGAGGGCTGGTCCTACGAGCAGTACTTC.

The chain has TRBV6-5 and TRBJ2-2; a possible D gene is TRBD2 (6 bases). Trimming removed 2 bases from V and 4 bases from J, with 14 bases in between. Germline V gene sequence: CDR1 MNHEY, CDR2 SVGAGI. The CDR3 covers 16 residues. CDR3: CASSYNGGSITGELFF. CDR3 DNA sequence: TGTGCCAGCAGTTACAACGGGGGATCGATCACCGGGGAGCTGTTTTTT.